What follows are 3 T cell receptor beta chains derived from one specimen sequenced in a study of identical twins. TCRdb redid the calling of the 5' RACE reads with MiXCR, one entry per CDR3 protein. The sample has roughly 490,000 distinct CDR3 sequences, approximately 14% seen once. The same data also contributed to another study, on yellow fever vaccine responses in identical twins.

Specimen: CD4+ T cells sorted from blood. The receptors derive from a woman aged 18-35 years in good health.

This chain's CDR3 is CASSLEDGESGAFF. The CDR3 DNA sequence: TGTGCCAGCAGCTTAGAGGACGGAGAATCAGGAGCTTTCTTT. V and J are TRBV7-8 and TRBJ1-1; D unclear. The CDR3 length is 14 residues. With 1 base removed from V and 10 bases from J, the gap between germline ends came to 16 bases. CDR1 is SGHVS and CDR2 is FQNEAQ in the germline V gene.

This clonotype was counted between two and nine times. The chain is built from TRBV20-1 and TRBJ2-3; 7 nucleotides line up with TRBD2. In germline, CDR1 is DFQATT, CDR2 SNEGSKA (reference sequence). CDR3 size: 16 residues. The J segment lost 0 bases and the V segment lost 5 bases, leaving 11 bases of the junction unmatched. CDR3 amino acids: CSAPVETSRSTDTQYF. DNA of the CDR3: TGCAGTGCTCCGGTCGAGACTAGCCGAAGCACAGATACGCAGTATTTT.

The chain links TRBV7-9 to TRBJ2-3; possible D gene TRBD1, 5 bases. V lost 5 bases to trimming and J lost 7 bases, with 16 bases between them. The CDR3 length is 14 residues. The germline V gene encodes CDR1 SEHNR and CDR2 FQNEAQ (reference sequence). CDR3: CASSPTGETNTQYF. In DNA form, the CDR3 reads TGTGCCAGCAGCCCAACAGGTGAAACAAATACGCAGTATTTT.